The clone carrying this TCR beta chain was seen repeatedly, ten times or more. Antigen unknown. The same CDR3 arises from other DNA sequences in this sample as well. V was trimmed by 3 bases and J by 2 bases, leaving 1 base between them. The CDR3 length is 12 residues. In germline, CDR1 is KGHSH, CDR2 LQKENI. From CD4+ cells came CD45RA+ naive and CD45RA-negative memory subsets. This sample is part of a study of shared clonotypes between healthy human individuals. Study information: Every donor yielded three CD4 naive, three CD4 memory, two CD8 naive and one CD8 memory plate.

Points from the study as a whole: Among donors, sharing of clonotypes was expected to be affected by sequencing depth.

Sequencing was at deep level. Profiling relied on immunoSEQ multiplex PCR, and the TCRdb table lists in-frame clones only, not all of them. The sample has over a million clones, around three quarters seen once. The source of this sequence is a man aged 18-30 years in good health. Some clones in this sample may be carry-over from other donors' samples. What was sequenced was memory CD4+ T cells from PBMCs. Subset: CD45RA-negative fraction. The chain combines TRBV18 with TRBJ2-2; no definite D call. In DNA form, the CDR3 reads TGTGCCAGCTCACCCAACACCGGGGAGCTGTTTTTT. Translated: CASSPNTGELFF. Full variable domain (rest looked up from reference TRBV18 and TRBJ2-2): NAGVMQNPRHLVRRRGQEARLRCSPMKGHSHVYWYRQLPEEGLKFMVYLQKENIIDESGMPKERFSAEFPKEGPSILRIQQVVRGDSAAYFCASSPNTGELFFGEGSRLTVL.